These T cell receptor beta chains were read from a single sample in a study of PD-1 blockade in classical Hodgkin lymphoma. TCRdb's table, derived via immunoSEQ multiplex PCR, lists solely in-frame clones and lacks some. The sample yields 31,000 or so clones, less than 90% seen once. The starting material was CD4+ T cells from blood, obtained at baseline. Every receptor here comes from a human donor with classical Hodgkin lymphoma. Both conserved end residues are part of each CDR3. Each record gives: clone size, D gene, V gene, J gene, CDR3 DNA, CDR3 protein. A D gene is named only where the DNA matches it firmly. Only some rows state a clone size, as once, few, many or a class for expanded clones.

NA	NA	TRBV2	TRBJ2-3	TGTGCCAGCAGTGAATTTTTAACCGACACAGATACGCAGTATTTT	CASSEFLTDTDTQYF
once	TRBD2	TRBV7-2	TRBJ2-4	TGTGCCAGCAGCTTCATCCCGGGGAGGGTAGCCAAAAACATTCAGTACTTC	CASSFIPGRVAKNIQYF
once	NA	TRBV28	TRBJ1-1	TGTGCCAGCGTAACCGGGGGGAACACTGAAGCTTTCTTT	CASVTGGNTEAFF
once	NA	TRBV7-6	TRBJ2-5	TGTGCCAGCAGCTTAGCGGAGACCCAGTACTTC	CASSLAETQYF
NA	TRBD2	TRBV10-2	TRBJ2-1	TGCGCCAGCAGCCCGACTAGCGGGAGTATCAATGAGCAGTTCTTC	CASSPTSGSINEQFF
few	NA	TRBV27	TRBJ2-7	TGTGCCAGCAGTTTATCGCTGGCAGGGAACTCCTACGAGCAGTACTTC	CASSLSLAGNSYEQYF
NA	TRBD2	TRBV7-2	TRBJ2-1	TGTGCCAGCAGCGCCCGCCTACTAGCGGGAGTTTCCTACAATGAGCAGTTCTTC	CASSARLLAGVSYNEQFF
once	NA	TRBV10-3	TRBJ1-2	TGTGCCATCAGTGAGTCGAGCGGGATTCGGGGTAACTATGGCTACACCTTC	CAISESSGIRGNYGYTF
NA	NA	TRBV5-6	TRBJ2-7	TGTGCCAGCAGCTCGGGACCACGGCTGTACTTC	CASSSGPRLYF
NA	NA	TRBV18	TRBJ2-7	TGTGCCAGCTCACCAGGGCCGGACGGCGAGCAGTACTTC	CASSPGPDGEQYF
NA	NA	TRBV11-2	TRBJ1-1	TGTGCCAGCAGCCGTGGCGGACGGCCAATGAACACTGAAGCTTTCTTT	CASSRGGRPMNTEAFF
NA	NA	TRBV11-1	TRBJ1-1	TGTGCCAGCCGCATCAGGGGGAACACTGAAGCTTTCTTT	CASRIRGNTEAFF
NA	NA	TRBV18	TRBJ1-1	TGTGCCAGCTCACCAGAGATGAACACTGAAGCTTTCTTT	CASSPEMNTEAFF
NA	NA	TRBV18	TRBJ1-1	TGTGCCAGCTCACCGGGTCGGACAGAGAATGAAGCTTTCTTT	CASSPGRTENEAFF
NA	TRBD1	TRBV19	TRBJ1-1	TGTGCCAGTAGTCCTCGGACAGGGATAGGCACTGAAGCTTTCTTT	CASSPRTGIGTEAFF
NA	TRBD2	TRBV18	TRBJ2-7	TGTGCCAGCTCGCCGGGGATAGCGGGAGGGTACGAGCAGTACTTC	CASSPGIAGGYEQYF
NA	NA	TRBV14	TRBJ1-1	TGTGCCAGCAGCCAAGATAAAATCGTGGCACAGACTAACACTGAAGCTTTCTTT	CASSQDKIVAQTNTEAFF
NA	TRBD1	TRBV28	TRBJ1-5	TGTGCCAGCAGTTTACAACAGGGGAATCAGCCCCAGCATTTT	CASSLQQGNQPQHF
NA	TRBD1	TRBV7-9	TRBJ1-1	TGTGCCAGCAGCTCTCGGACAGGGAGCACTGAAGCTTTCTTT	CASSSRTGSTEAFF
NA	NA	TRBV5-1	TRBJ1-4	TGCGCCAGCAGCCCCGCCTTCGGGGCCTCAACTAATGAAAAACTGTTTTTT	CASSPAFGASTNEKLFF
NA	NA	TRBV7-8	TRBJ2-7	TGTGCCAGCAGCTTGAGCCCGAAACGACAGGCCGGGGAGCAGTACTTC	CASSLSPKRQAGEQYF
once	NA	TRBV19	TRBJ1-5	TGTGCCAGTAGTCTAAGGCGGGACGGCAGCAATCAGCCCCAGCATTTT	CASSLRRDGSNQPQHF
few	TRBD1	TRBV10-3	TRBJ2-1	TGTGCCATCAGTGACCTCGGGGACAGCTCCTACAATGAGCAGTTCTTC	CAISDLGDSSYNEQFF
NA	NA	TRBV14	TRBJ1-1	TGTGCCAGCAGCCAAGATCTGGGGGTCGGGAGGACTGAAGCTTTCTTT	CASSQDLGVGRTEAFF